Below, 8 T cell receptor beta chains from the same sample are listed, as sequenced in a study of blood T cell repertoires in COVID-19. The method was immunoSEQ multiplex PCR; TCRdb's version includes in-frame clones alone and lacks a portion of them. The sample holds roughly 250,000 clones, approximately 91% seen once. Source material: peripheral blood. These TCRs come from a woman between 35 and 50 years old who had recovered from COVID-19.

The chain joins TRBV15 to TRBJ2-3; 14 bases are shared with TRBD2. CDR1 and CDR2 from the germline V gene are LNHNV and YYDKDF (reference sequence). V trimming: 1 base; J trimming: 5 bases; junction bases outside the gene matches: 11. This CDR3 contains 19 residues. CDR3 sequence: CATSRGSPRLAGGGDTQYF. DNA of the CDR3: TGTGCCACCAGCAGAGGGTCCCCCAGACTAGCGGGGGGGGGAGATACGCAGTATTTT.

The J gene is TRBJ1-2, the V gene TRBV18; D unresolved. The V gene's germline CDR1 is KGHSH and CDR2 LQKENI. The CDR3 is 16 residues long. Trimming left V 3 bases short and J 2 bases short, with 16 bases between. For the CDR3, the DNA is TGTGCCAGCTCACCCCCGGGGAAGGAGCAGAACTATGGCTACACCTTC. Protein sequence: CASSPPGKEQNYGYTF.

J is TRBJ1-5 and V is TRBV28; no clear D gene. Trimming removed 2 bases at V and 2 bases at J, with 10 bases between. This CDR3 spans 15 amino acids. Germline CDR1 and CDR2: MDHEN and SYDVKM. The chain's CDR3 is CASSLGGPGNQPQHF. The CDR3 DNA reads TGTGCCAGCAGTTTAGGAGGACCTGGCAATCAGCCCCAGCATTTT.

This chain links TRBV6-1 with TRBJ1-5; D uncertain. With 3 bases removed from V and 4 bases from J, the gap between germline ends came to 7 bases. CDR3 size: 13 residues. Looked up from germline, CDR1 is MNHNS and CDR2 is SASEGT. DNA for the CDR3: TGTGCCAGCAGTGATAACGGGAATCAGCCCCAGCATTTT. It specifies CASSDNGNQPQHF.

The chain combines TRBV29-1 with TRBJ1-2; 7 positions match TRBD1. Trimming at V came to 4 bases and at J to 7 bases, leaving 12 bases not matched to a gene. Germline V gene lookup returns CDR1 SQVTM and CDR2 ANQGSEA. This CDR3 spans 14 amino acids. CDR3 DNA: TGCAGCGTTGTGGGCAACAGGGGAGTGGGTGGCTACACCTTC. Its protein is CSVVGNRGVGGYTF.

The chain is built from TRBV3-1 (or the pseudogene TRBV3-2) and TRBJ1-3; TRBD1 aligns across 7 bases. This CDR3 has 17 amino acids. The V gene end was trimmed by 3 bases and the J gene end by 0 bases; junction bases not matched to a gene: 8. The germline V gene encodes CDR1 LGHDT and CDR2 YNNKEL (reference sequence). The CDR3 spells CASSQRSGTVSGNTIYF. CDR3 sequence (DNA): TGTGCCAGCAGCCAGAGGTCCGGGACAGTCTCTGGAAACACCATATATTTT.

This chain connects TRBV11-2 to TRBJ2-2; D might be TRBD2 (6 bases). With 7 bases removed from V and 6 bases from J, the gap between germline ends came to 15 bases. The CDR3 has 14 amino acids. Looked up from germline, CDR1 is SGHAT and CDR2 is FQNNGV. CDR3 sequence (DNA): TGTGCCAGCATTCCTCTCCCGGGGGCCGGGGAGCTGTTTTTT. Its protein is CASIPLPGAGELFF. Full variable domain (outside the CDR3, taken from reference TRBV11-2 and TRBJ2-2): EAGVAQSPRYKIIEKRQSVAFWCNPISGHATLYWYQQILGQGPKLLIQFQNNGVVDDSQLPKDRFSAERLKGVDSTLKIQPAKLEDSAVYLCASIPLPGAGELFFGEGSRLTVL.

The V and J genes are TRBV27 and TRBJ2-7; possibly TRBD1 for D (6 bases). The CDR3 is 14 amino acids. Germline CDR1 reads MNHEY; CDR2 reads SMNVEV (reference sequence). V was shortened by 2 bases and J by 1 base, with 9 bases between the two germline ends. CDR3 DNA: TGTGCCAGCAGTTTAAAGGACAGTTCCTACGAGCAGTACTTC. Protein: CASSLKDSSYEQYF.